This T cell receptor (beta chain) is from a study of blood T cell repertoires in COVID-19 (dated by TCRdb to the early 2020s). Context from the whole study: Collaborator samples came from the United States, Italy and Spain and covered acute and convalescent phases of COVID-19. Nearly every sample came with metadata listing a de-identified subject ID, COVID-19 status, age in years and sex. The material from the prospective study consisted of cDNA or gDNA derived from T cells, B-cell-depleted T cells, or PBMCs. Subjects who had been exposed to COVID-19, were actively infected with it, or had recovered from it provided the deeply sampled blood TCRbeta repertoires that made up the dataset. Samples were obtained from the ongoing ImmuneRACE study (first 160 participants) and from 1,000 to 1,500 subjects provided by 6 global collaborators. A freely available public database, intended as a resource for researchers studying the immune response to SARS-CoV-2, is where the repertoires were released. HLA class I and class II types, where available, came from metadata supplied by the sample provider rather than from assay-based typing. What the authors observed across the whole study: The quantity of clinical and demographic metadata differed by source and by participant and was supplied without curation.

This clone was observed a handful of times. Its antigen is unknown. No base-level quality is on record; no much larger clone is a single base apart. TCRbeta CDR3 regions were amplified from genomic DNA by means of the immunoSEQ Assay, a bias-controlled multiplex PCR. In the original analysis: The number of nucleated cells in each sample was estimated from the amplification of reference gene primers within the assay. To quantify the absolute abundance of each unique TCRbeta CDR3 rearrangement, sequence reads were collapsed and filtered. For each sample, productive Simpson clonality was calculated as the square root of Simpson's diversity index over productive rearrangements. Sourced from immuneACCESS, this table was stored by TCRdb with only in-frame sequences that have V and J called. A share of the clones is absent; for the studies checked, an unresolved V gene accounts for under half, and the remainder has no known explanation. The V and J calls and clone size are taken from that table; D and trimming were inferred from the DNA. This sample lists about 250,000 clones; approximately 82% were detected once. The top ten clonotypes cover 4.9% of the sample.

Collaborating institutions collected whole blood in K2EDTA tubes following their own protocols. For TCRbeta analysis, collaborators shipped samples as frozen whole blood, isolated PBMCs, or DNA extracted from either of those sample types. From its cysteine to its phenylalanine, the CDR3 spans 16 amino acids. Only the CDR3 part of the read is kept: 48 bases, read in frame from the first base. Per the germline V gene, SGHDT is the CDR1 and YYEEEE is the CDR2. Relative to germline, V is 2 bases shorter and J is 0 bases shorter, with 12 bases between their ends. Sample: peripheral blood. The receptor's source is a woman of 80 years or more with active or convalescent COVID-19. The V and J segments used are TRBV5-6 and TRBJ2-1; the D gene is perhaps TRBD2, on 6 matching bases. The CDR3: CASSLLALSSYNEQFF. The DNA is as follows: TGTGCCAGCAGCTTACTAGCCCTAAGCTCCTACAATGAGCAGTTCTTC.